This is a list of T cell receptor beta chains from one sample in a study of OX40 agonist ivuxolimab in advanced cancers. Profiled with immunoSEQ multiplex PCR; TCRdb holds only in-frame clones, not every one. The profile shows 95,000 or so clones, roughly nine tenths of them singletons. The sequencing here drew on CD4+ or CD8+ T cells sorted from blood, taken in a trial of the OX40 agonist ivuxolimab. These TCRs come from an adult with an advanced solid tumor such as melanoma, head and neck, liver or kidney cancer. Both conserved end residues are part of each CDR3. Fields, in order: clone size, V gene, J gene, D gene, CDR3 protein, CDR3 DNA. The D gene is left open where the match is weak. Size is omitted from some rows. Given values are once, few, many or a class for expanded clones.

>-|TRBV19|TRBJ2-7|-
CASSISRGSYEQYF
TGTGCCAGTAGTATTAGCAGGGGCTCCTACGAGCAGTACTTC
>-|TRBV29-1|TRBJ1-2|-
CSVEGLLNGYTF
TGCAGCGTTGAGGGTTTGTTAAATGGCTACACCTTC
>once|TRBV6-6|TRBJ2-3|-
CASSEGVNTQYF
TGTGCCAGCAGTGAGGGGGTTAATACGCAGTATTTT
>-|TRBV13|TRBJ2-1|TRBD2
CASSSPVAGDYNEQFF
TGTGCCAGCAGCTCCCCAGTGGCGGGGGATTACAATGAGCAGTTCTTC
>-|TRBV11-2|TRBJ2-1|-
CASSKTPSGILYNEQFF
TGTGCCAGCAGCAAAACCCCTTCAGGCATTCTTTACAATGAGCAGTTCTTC
>-|TRBV2|TRBJ1-1|-
CASSEASLLTEAFF
TGTGCCAGCAGTGAAGCATCTCTTCTCACTGAAGCTTTCTTT
>-|TRBV7-6|TRBJ2-3|-
CASSFLNTDTQYF
TGTGCCAGCAGCTTCCTCAACACAGATACGCAGTATTTT
>-|TRBV5-1|TRBJ2-7|TRBD1
CASSSSFGQGYDEQYF
TGCGCCAGCAGCTCTTCTTTCGGACAGGGCTACGACGAGCAGTACTTC
>-|TRBV7-9|TRBJ1-2|-
CASSFGAGNYGYTF
TGTGCCAGCAGCTTTGGCGCGGGGAACTATGGCTACACCTTC
>-|TRBV19|TRBJ2-1|TRBD2
CASSIASGTLYNEQFF
TGTGCCAGTAGTATAGCAAGCGGGACCCTCTACAATGAGCAGTTCTTC
>-|TRBV7-2|TRBJ2-7|TRBD2
CASSLRDSGGYEQYF
TGTGCCAGCAGCTTAAGAGATAGCGGGGGCTACGAGCAGTACTTC
>-|TRBV5-1|TRBJ2-5|TRBD1
CASSLAGTEETQYF
TGCGCCAGCAGCTTGGCCGGGACAGAAGAGACCCAGTACTTC
>-|TRBV21-1|TRBJ2-6|-
CASSFRVGVLSGANVLTF
TGTGCCAGCAGCTTCCGGGTGGGGGTACTCTCTGGGGCCAACGTCCTGACTTTC
>few|TRBV5-1|TRBJ1-1|-
CASKLQGDTEAFF
TGCGCCAGCAAGTTGCAGGGTGACACTGAAGCTTTCTTT
>-|TRBV7-9|TRBJ2-2|-
CASSLLQGLGTGELFF
TGTGCCAGCAGCTTATTACAGGGCTTGGGCACCGGGGAGCTGTTTTTT
>-|TRBV19|TRBJ2-7|-
CASSMRGWGGGFYEQYF
TGTGCCAGTAGTATGCGGGGATGGGGTGGAGGGTTTTACGAGCAGTACTTC
>-|TRBV5-6|TRBJ2-7|-
CASSFFTRGPSYEQYF
TGTGCCAGCAGCTTTTTTACGCGGGGGCCTTCCTACGAGCAGTACTTC
>-|TRBV5-1|TRBJ1-2|-
CASSLGFTTLTHNYGYTF
TGCGCCAGCAGCTTGGGGTTCACGACACTTACCCACAACTATGGCTACACCTTC
>-|TRBV2|TRBJ1-2|-
CASSATASPDRNYGYTF
TGTGCCAGCAGTGCAACGGCATCCCCTGACAGGAACTATGGCTACACCTTC
>-|TRBV6-1|TRBJ1-2|TRBD1
CASRDRGSYNYGYTF
TGTGCCAGCAGGGACAGGGGATCTTATAACTATGGCTACACCTTC
>-|TRBV6-6|TRBJ1-2|TRBD1
CASSPTGGGGYTF
TGTGCCAGCAGTCCCACAGGGGGAGGTGGCTACACCTTC
>-|TRBV15|TRBJ2-7|TRBD1
CATSRDPGQYSYEQYF
TGTGCCACCAGCAGAGACCCGGGACAGTACTCCTACGAGCAGTACTTC
>-|TRBV6-1|TRBJ2-1|-
CASSSPPGRYNEQFF
TGTGCCAGCAGTTCCCCCCCGGGACGCTACAATGAGCAGTTCTTC
>-|TRBV10-3|TRBJ2-3|-
CAITNPSSTDTQYF
TGTGCCATCACGAATCCGAGTTCCACAGATACGCAGTATTTT
>-|TRBV23-1|TRBJ2-3|TRBD2
CASSQPGLAGRTDTQYF
TGCGCCAGCAGTCAACCGGGACTAGCGGGCCGCACAGATACGCAGTATTTT
>-|TRBV6-1|TRBJ2-7|TRBD1
CASRDRVATYEQYF
TGTGCCAGCAGAGACAGGGTTGCAACCTACGAGCAGTACTTC
>-|TRBV6-1|TRBJ2-7|TRBD2
CASSVRPGGYEQYF
TGTGCCAGCAGTGTACGGCCGGGGGGCTACGAGCAGTACTTC
>once|TRBV30|TRBJ1-2|TRBD1
CAWRRNKGAGYTF
TGTGCCTGGAGGCGGAATAAGGGGGCTGGCTACACCTTC
>-|TRBV30|TRBJ1-3|-
CAWSEGFFGNTIYF
TGTGCCTGGAGCGAAGGGTTTTTTGGAAACACCATATATTTT
>-|TRBV6-5|TRBJ1-4|-
CASSPGREKLFF
TGTGCCAGCAGCCCCGGTAGGGAAAAACTGTTTTTT
>few|TRBV30|TRBJ2-7|-
CAWSSFVTAYEQYF
TGTGCCTGGAGTTCTTTTGTGACAGCCTACGAGCAGTACTTC
>-|TRBV5-5|TRBJ2-7|-
CASSLEVRSYEQYF
TGTGCCAGCAGCTTGGAAGTCCGGTCCTACGAGCAGTACTTC